A selection of T cell receptor beta chains follows, all from one sample in a study of T cell responses to AZD1222 COVID-19 vaccine. Sequencing used immunoSEQ multiplex PCR; TCRdb keeps in-frame clones, though not all of them. The table records some 120,000 clones, 70% to 85% of them present only once. Here the sequenced sample was peripheral blood, taken 28 days after the second AZD1222 dose. The source is an adult who received the AZD1222 COVID-19 vaccine. The CDR3 runs from the conserved cysteine through the conserved F or W. D genes are given only for firm matches. Clone size is stated in some rows and not others, as once, few, many or a class when expanded.

D gene,V gene,clone size,J gene,CDR3 DNA,CDR3 protein
TRBD1,TRBV28,-,TRBJ2-2,TGTGCCAGCAGTTTAGGGACAGGGGGTTTCACCGGGGAGCTGTTTTTT,CASSLGTGGFTGELFF
TRBD1,TRBV27,-,TRBJ1-1,TGTGCCAGCCGGACAGGGGGCACTGAAGCTTTCTTT,CASRTGGTEAFF
TRBD2,TRBV5-6,-,TRBJ2-7,TGTGCCAGCAGCTTGGGACTAGCGCTCTACGAGCAGTACTTC,CASSLGLALYEQYF
-,TRBV10-3,-,TRBJ1-2,TGTGCCATCAGTGAAGGGGCAAGGGGAAGTTATGCCGGCTACACCTTC,CAISEGARGSYAGYTF
TRBD1,TRBV11-2,-,TRBJ1-6,TGTGCCAGCAGCCTAGGACAGGTGTATAATTCACCCCTCCACTTT,CASSLGQVYNSPLHF
-,TRBV15,-,TRBJ2-1,TGTGCCACCAGCAGTCTAGGGGGGAATGAGCAGTTCTTC,CATSSLGGNEQFF
-,TRBV19,-,TRBJ2-7,TGTGCCAGTAGTCCCCAGTGGAGGGTTCACGAGCAGTACTTC,CASSPQWRVHEQYF
-,TRBV9,-,TRBJ1-1,TGTGCCAGCAGCGTAGACAGGGAGGGTGAAGCTTTCTTT,CASSVDREGEAFF
-,TRBV18,-,TRBJ1-4,TGTGCCAGCTCACCAAGGACTTCATCAACTAATGAAAAACTGTTTTTT,CASSPRTSSTNEKLFF
TRBD1,TRBV6-5,-,TRBJ2-3,TGTGCCAGCAGCTCCGGGACAGGGAAAGATACGCAGTATTTT,CASSSGTGKDTQYF
TRBD1,TRBV11-2,-,TRBJ2-1,TGTGCCAGCAGCTTCGTACAGGGGGCAGGTGAGCAGTTCTTC,CASSFVQGAGEQFF
-,TRBV2,-,TRBJ1-2,TGTGCCAGCAGTTTAGTTGGGGGAGGTGGCTACACCTTC,CASSLVGGGGYTF
-,TRBV5-8,once,TRBJ1-2,TGTGCCAGCAGCTTCAGAAACTATGGCTACACCTTC,CASSFRNYGYTF
-,TRBV10-3,once,TRBJ2-5,TGTGCCATCAGTGAACAGTATCAAGAGACCCAGTACTTC,CAISEQYQETQYF
-,TRBV27,-,TRBJ2-5,TGTGCCAGCAGTTTACGGCAGGGGAGGGAGACCCAGTACTTC,CASSLRQGRETQYF
-,TRBV11-2,-,TRBJ2-7,TGTGCCAGCAGAAGCCTTGGAACAGGGTGGAACGAGCAGTACTTC,CASRSLGTGWNEQYF
-,TRBV12-3/TRBV12-4,few,TRBJ2-3,TGTGCCAGCAGTTTAGGGGGGGGCCGGGAGTATTTT,CASSLGGGREYF
-,TRBV7-9,-,TRBJ1-5,TGTGCCAGCAGCTTTGGGGAGGCGAGGGGCAATCAGCCCCAGCATTTT,CASSFGEARGNQPQHF
-,TRBV12-3/TRBV12-4,-,TRBJ1-5,TGTGCCAGCAGTTTAAAAGGGAATCAGCCCCAGCATTTT,CASSLKGNQPQHF
-,TRBV7-2,-,TRBJ2-2,TGTGCCAGCACACGCTCAAGGGCGAACACCGGGGAGCTGTTTTTT,CASTRSRANTGELFF
TRBD1,TRBV14,-,TRBJ2-7,TGTGCCAGCAGCCAAGATCCGGGACAGGGGTTACGGGGGCAGTACTTC,CASSQDPGQGLRGQYF
-,TRBV4-2,-,TRBJ1-6,TGTGCCAGCAGCCAAGGGACAGTGAGCTCCTATAATTCACCCCTCCACTTT,CASSQGTVSSYNSPLHF
TRBD1,TRBV2,-,TRBJ1-5,TGTGCCAGCTCAAAAGGGACAGGGGGCACGCCCCAGCATTTT,CASSKGTGGTPQHF
-,TRBV10-3,few,TRBJ1-3,TGTGCCATCAGTGAAGTCTACTCTGGAAACACCATATATTTT,CAISEVYSGNTIYF
TRBD1,TRBV12-3/TRBV12-4,-,TRBJ2-1,TGTGCCAGCAGTCCCCGCCAGGGGGTTGAGCAGTTCTTC,CASSPRQGVEQFF
-,TRBV5-1,-,TRBJ1-6,TGCGCCAGCAGCTTGGGGAGGGCAGATTCACCCCTCCACTTT,CASSLGRADSPLHF